These T cell receptor beta chains were read from a single sample in a study of STAT3 mutations in large granular lymphocyte leukemia. Only in-frame clones appear in the TCRdb table, and some are missing; sequencing was by immunoSEQ multiplex PCR. The sample carries 10,000 or so clones, about 78% recorded once. The sequencing input was peripheral blood mononuclear cells. The source of these receptors is a man aged 55 to 69 with T-cell large granular lymphocyte leukemia. Some clones in this sample may be carry-over from other donors' samples. CDR3s include the opening cysteine and the closing phenylalanine or tryptophan. A D gene is named only where the DNA matches it firmly. Rows may omit the clone size; those that give it use once, few, many or a size class.

clone_size	v_call	j_call	d_call	cdr3_nt	cdr3_aa
NA	TRBV5-1	TRBJ2-3	TRBD2	TGCGCCAGCAGCCCTGGACTAGCGGGGAGCACAGATACGCAGTATTTT	CASSPGLAGSTDTQYF
NA	TRBV7-8	TRBJ2-7	NA	TGTGCCAGCACCTTAGGTCAGAGGTGGGAAGTGTCCTACGAGCAGTACTTC	CASTLGQRWEVSYEQYF
NA	TRBV10-3	TRBJ2-5	NA	TGTGCCATCAGTGAGTCGCGAGGTGTCCGGGAGACCCAGTACTTC	CAISESRGVRETQYF
few	TRBV18	TRBJ1-2	NA	TGTGCCAGCTCACCGCGGACTAACTATGGCTACACCTTC	CASSPRTNYGYTF
NA	TRBV12-5	TRBJ2-7	NA	TGTGCTAGTGTAAATCTCGGTCCCGAGCAGTACTTC	CASVNLGPEQYF
NA	TRBV7-9	TRBJ1-5	NA	TGTGCCAGCAGCTTAGTTCGAGGGAGGGACAATCAGCCCCAGCATTTT	CASSLVRGRDNQPQHF
NA	TRBV29-1	TRBJ2-1	TRBD2	TGCAGCGTAGGGACTAGCGGGAGGAATGAGCAGTTCTTC	CSVGTSGRNEQFF
NA	TRBV6-1	TRBJ1-1	NA	TGTGCCAGCTTGTTTGGGGGCGAGCGGAACACTGAAGCTTTCTTT	CASLFGGERNTEAFF
NA	TRBV7-9	TRBJ1-3	NA	TGTGCCAGCAGCCCAGGTTTGGGCGCAGGAAACACCATATATTTT	CASSPGLGAGNTIYF
NA	TRBV5-1	TRBJ2-7	TRBD2	TGCGCCAGCAGCGAACCCGGGACTAGAGTGTACGAGCAGTACTTC	CASSEPGTRVYEQYF
NA	TRBV30	TRBJ1-5	TRBD1	TGTGCCTGGAGTGTACCCCTGACAGGGGGAGGGAATCAGCCCCAGCATTTT	CAWSVPLTGGGNQPQHF
once	TRBV6-6	TRBJ1-5	NA	TGTGCCAGCACGTGGGAGGGAGGTTCCAATCAGCCCCAGCATTTT	CASTWEGGSNQPQHF
NA	TRBV13	TRBJ2-7	NA	TGTGCCAGCAGCTTCTCACAGGGGAGGGGACACGAGCAGTACTTC	CASSFSQGRGHEQYF
NA	TRBV6-5	TRBJ2-7	NA	TGTGCCAGCAGTGCCACAGGGATCGGCGAGCAGTACTTC	CASSATGIGEQYF
NA	TRBV28	TRBJ1-1	NA	TGTGCCAGCAGTTTTATGGGGAACACTGAAGCTTTCTTT	CASSFMGNTEAFF
NA	TRBV20-1	TRBJ2-1	TRBD1	TGCAGTGCCCAGACAGGGTTTGAGCAGTTCTTC	CSAQTGFEQFF
NA	TRBV10-3	TRBJ1-2	TRBD1	TGTGCCACGACCTACGATGACAGGGAAGGCTATGGCTACACCTTC	CATTYDDREGYGYTF
NA	TRBV27	TRBJ1-2	TRBD1	TGTGCCAGCAGTTTATGGGGCAGGGGGCGAACTAACTATGGCTACACCTTC	CASSLWGRGRTNYGYTF
NA	TRBV5-8	TRBJ2-7	NA	TGTGCCAGCAGCTTGGGACACCCCTCCTACGAGCAGTACTTC	CASSLGHPSYEQYF
NA	TRBV7-9	TRBJ1-4	TRBD1	TGTGCCAGCAGCCGGGACAGGGGAAGTGAAAAACTGTTTTTT	CASSRDRGSEKLFF
NA	TRBV5-1	TRBJ1-1	NA	TGCGCCAGCAGCTACTCCGGGGTCGGGAACACTGAAGCTTTCTTT	CASSYSGVGNTEAFF
NA	TRBV14	TRBJ2-2	NA	TGTGCCAGCAGCCAAGTTAGCAACACCGGGGAGCTGTTTTTT	CASSQVSNTGELFF
NA	TRBV30	TRBJ2-5	TRBD2	TGTGCCTGGAGTGTAGGACTAGCGGAACAAGAGACCCAGTACTTC	CAWSVGLAEQETQYF
NA	TRBV29-1	TRBJ2-1	NA	TGCAGCGTTGAGGTATTTGATGAGCAGTTCTTC	CSVEVFDEQFF
NA	TRBV30	TRBJ1-1	NA	TGTGCCTGGTCTAGGGGGACTGAAGCTTTCTTT	CAWSRGTEAFF
medium-sized	TRBV28	TRBJ2-1	TRBD2	TGTGCCAGCAGTCCTACTAGCGGGGGTGAGCAGTTCTTC	CASSPTSGGEQFF
once	TRBV7-2	TRBJ1-1	NA	TGTGCCAGCAGCTTCCGACAGGTTGGACACACTGAAGCTTTCTTT	CASSFRQVGHTEAFF
once	TRBV5-6	TRBJ2-3	NA	TGTGCCAGCAGCTTCGTCGGGGGTGGGGATACGCAGTATTTT	CASSFVGGGDTQYF
NA	TRBV5-1	TRBJ1-4	NA	TGCGCCAGCAGCGTGAGGTCAAACGATGAAAAACTGTTTTTT	CASSVRSNDEKLFF
NA	TRBV6-5	TRBJ1-2	NA	TGTGCCAGCAGTTTCGACAGAACCTATGGCTACACCTTC	CASSFDRTYGYTF
NA	TRBV14	TRBJ1-1	NA	TGTGCCAGCAGCCAAGATCTTCCGATAGTGCGGGGCACTGAAGCTTTCTTT	CASSQDLPIVRGTEAFF
NA	TRBV6-1	TRBJ2-1	NA	TGTGCCAGCAGTCTCCACAACAACAATGAGCAGTTCTTC	CASSLHNNNEQFF
NA	TRBV7-9	TRBJ1-1	NA	TGTGCCAGCAGCCCCTGGAAGACTGAAGCTTTCTTT	CASSPWKTEAFF
few	TRBV4-1	TRBJ2-2	TRBD2	TGCGCCAGCAGCCAACTAGCGGAGACCGGGGAGCTGTTTTTT	CASSQLAETGELFF
NA	TRBV2	TRBJ2-7	TRBD2	TGTGCCAGCAGCCCCATTCCGGGACTAGCCCTAGGGGGCTACGAGCAGTACTTC	CASSPIPGLALGGYEQYF
NA	TRBV18	TRBJ1-1	NA	TGTGCCAGCTCCCAAATGGGGTATTCTGAAGCTTTCTTT	CASSQMGYSEAFF
few	TRBV4-1	TRBJ2-7	NA	TGCGCCAGCAGCCAAGCCAGCTCCTACGAGCAGTACTTC	CASSQASSYEQYF
NA	TRBV30	TRBJ1-1	NA	TGTGCCTGGAGTTCAAGCTTAGGGGCTTTCTTT	CAWSSSLGAFF
NA	TRBV28	TRBJ1-1	NA	TGTGCCAGCAGTGCGGGACCGAATGTGAACACTGAAGCTTTCTTT	CASSAGPNVNTEAFF
NA	TRBV27	TRBJ1-5	TRBD1	TGTGCCAGCAGGGACGGGACAGGGGGCCTTCAGCCCCAGCATTTT	CASRDGTGGLQPQHF
NA	TRBV5-1	TRBJ2-2	TRBD2	TGCGCCAGCAGCCCGCTGGCGGGAGGATTCGCGAACACCGGGGAGCTGTTTTTT	CASSPLAGGFANTGELFF
NA	TRBV25-1	TRBJ2-3	TRBD2	TGTGCCAGCAGTGATCTCTTGGCGGGAGGTACGCAGTATTTT	CASSDLLAGGTQYF
few	TRBV5-1	TRBJ1-1	NA	TGCGCCAGCAGCTTGAGCCAGCGATCCACTGAAGCTTTCTTT	CASSLSQRSTEAFF
few	TRBV19	TRBJ2-1	TRBD2	TGTGCCAGTAGTATAGAGGGAGGGACTAGTTTTTCGGGGGAGTTCTTC	CASSIEGGTSFSGEFF
NA	TRBV4-1	TRBJ1-1	NA	TGCGCCAGCAGTTACTCGGACGTTCCCACTGAAGCTTTCTTT	CASSYSDVPTEAFF
NA	TRBV18	TRBJ2-1	TRBD2	TGTGCCAGCTCACCAATCCGAGCGGGGGACCTCAATGAGCAGTTCTTC	CASSPIRAGDLNEQFF
NA	TRBV27	TRBJ2-1	TRBD2	TGTGCCAGCAGTTTTCTGGGACTAGCGGATAACAATGAGCAGTTCTTC	CASSFLGLADNNEQFF
NA	TRBV6-1	TRBJ2-1	NA	TGTGCCAGCAGTGAAACAGGGAACAATGAGCAGTTCTTC	CASSETGNNEQFF
NA	TRBV7-8	TRBJ1-1	TRBD1	TGTGCCAGCAGCAAGGACAGGAACCTGAACACTGAAGCTTTCTTT	CASSKDRNLNTEAFF
NA	TRBV13	TRBJ2-7	NA	TGTGCCAGCAGTCGGACAGAGCGATACGAGCAGTACTTC	CASSRTERYEQYF
NA	TRBV4-1	TRBJ1-4	NA	TGCGCCAGCAGCCACGTTATAGGAGGGCGGCGAGAAAAACTGTTTTTT	CASSHVIGGRREKLFF
NA	TRBV30	TRBJ2-7	TRBD2	TGTGCCTGGAGTAAGGGACTAGCGGGAGGGCCATTCCACGAGCAGTACTTC	CAWSKGLAGGPFHEQYF
NA	TRBV30	TRBJ2-3	TRBD2	TGTGCCTGGAGTGTACGGACTAGCGCAGATACGCAGTATTTT	CAWSVRTSADTQYF